Following are 28 T cell receptor beta chains from one sample sequenced in a study of post-analysis software for immune sequencing data. TCR beta cDNA libraries included unique molecular identifiers. Via MiXCR, TCRdb re-called the PCR reads, giving one row per CDR3 protein. The table lists over 700,000 distinct CDR3 sequences, less than 35% of them singletons. Study-wide results and caveats: When patients were compared with controls, about 5 TRBV segments were more frequent, TRBV5-6, TRBV5-1 and TRBV20-1 among them.

Antigens of these TCRs are unknown. The source material was blood. All receptors derive from a girl aged 5-17 years with multiple sclerosis.

The rearrangement links TRBV6-5 to TRBJ1-2, with 9 bases matching TRBD1. The junction had 4 bases not matched to a gene; V was cut back by 2 bases and J by 3 bases. CDR1 and CDR2 from the germline V gene are MNHEY and SVGAGI. The CDR3 covers 15 residues. CDR3 in DNA: TGTGCCAGCAGTTACCACCGGGACAGGGACTATGGCTACACCTTC. Its translation: CASSYHRDRDYGYTF.

This clonotype was found once. The chain combines TRBV28 with TRBJ2-3; 7 bases are shared with TRBD2. Germline V lookup: CDR1 MDHEN, CDR2 SYDVKM. This CDR3 has 13 amino acids. V was clipped by 3 bases and J by 9 bases; unmatched bases: 6. The CDR3, as DNA: TGTGCCAGCAGTTTCGGGGAGGGTTTCACGCAGTATTTT. It codes for CASSFGEGFTQYF.

V gene TRBV6-1 combines with J gene TRBJ2-6; no reliable D call. This CDR3 is built from 17 residues. V was clipped by 6 bases and J by 1 base, with 16 bases between them. Germline values: CDR1 MNHNS, CDR2 SASEGT. The CDR3 DNA reads TGTGCCAGCAGACGCGGATCTGGCGTTTCTGGGGCCAACGTCCTGACTTTC. Encoded protein: CASRRGSGVSGANVLTF.

The chain employs TRBV20-1 and TRBJ2-3; D uncertain. Germline V CDR1 and CDR2: DFQATT, SNEGSKA (reference sequence). V was clipped by 5 bases and J by 3 bases, with 9 bases between them. CDR3 length: 12 residues. CDR3 sequence reads: CSAEAWTDTQYF. As DNA, the CDR3 is TGCAGTGCTGAGGCGTGGACAGATACGCAGTATTTT.

The chain joins TRBV4-3 to TRBJ2-2; 7 bases fit TRBD2. With V trimmed by 3 bases and J by 5 bases, 6 bases remained unmatched. This CDR3 is 15 amino acids long. Germline values: CDR1 LGHNA, CDR2 YSLEER. The CDR3 coding sequence is TGCGCCAGCAGCCAGGAGCTAGCGGTTACCGGGGAGCTGTTTTTT. Its protein product is CASSQELAVTGELFF.

This clonotype was observed many times. This chain links TRBV6-5 with TRBJ2-5; D ambiguous. CDR1 MNHEY and CDR2 SVGAGI come from the germline V gene. V lost 0 bases and J 2 bases, leaving 4 bases between the germline ends. The CDR3 loop spans 13 amino acids. CDR3 sequence reads: CASSYSPQETQYF. CDR3 nucleotides: TGTGCCAGCAGTTACTCGCCGCAAGAGACCCAGTACTTC.

The CDR3 DNA reads TGTGCCAGCAGTTTTAGGGGCTTGGGAGTAACCCTCCACTTT. Translating it yields CASSFRGLGVTLHF. This sequence joins TRBV28 and TRBJ1-6, with D tentatively TRBD1 (5 bases). The length of the CDR3 is 14 residues. Trimming took 3 bases from V and 14 from J, leaving 17 bases between them. Per germline, CDR1 MDHEN and CDR2 SYDVKM.

Only a few counts were recorded for this clonotype. The rearrangement joins TRBV28 to TRBJ2-7; 9 bases match TRBD1. CDR3 length equals 13 residues. V dropped 6 bases and J dropped 4; count of bases not matched to a gene: 4. Germline V CDR1 and CDR2: MDHEN, SYDVKM. The CDR3 sequence: CASRGTGRYEQYF. The CDR3 nucleotides read TGTGCCAGCAGGGGGACAGGGAGGTACGAGCAGTACTTC. The entire variable domain, with the rest obtained from reference TRBV28 and TRBJ2-7, is as follows: DVKVTQSSRYLVKRTGEKVFLECVQDMDHENMFWYRQDPGLGLRLIYFSYDVKMKEKGDIPEGYSVSREKKERFSLILESASTNQTSMYLCASRGTGRYEQYFGPGTRLTVT.

The chain uses TRBV13 and TRBJ2-6, with D perhaps TRBD1 or TRBD2 (5 bases each). V lost 5 bases and J 4 bases, leaving 15 bases between the germline ends. The length of the CDR3 is 16 residues. Germline V gives CDR1 PRHDT, CDR2 FYEKMQ (reference sequence). The CDR3 nucleotides read TGTGCCAGCAGCGGGACCCGTGTGTCCGGGGCCAACGTCCTGACTTTC. This encodes CASSGTRVSGANVLTF.

This clonotype appeared a few times. The rearrangement links TRBV4-1 to TRBJ2-7; D may be TRBD1 (6 bases). V was cut by 3 bases and J by 3 bases, with 12 bases left in between. Germline CDR1 MGHRA, CDR2 YSYEKL. CDR3 length: 14 residues. Here the CDR3 DNA reads TGCGCCAGCAGCCATCCGGGACACGTCTACGAGCAGTACTTC. Translated: CASSHPGHVYEQYF.

This clonotype was observed many times. The chain couples TRBV7-2 to TRBJ2-3; 8 nucleotides agree with TRBD2. Losses at the gene ends were 3 bases for V and 2 bases for J; bases not matched to a gene: 4. This CDR3 is built from 15 residues. The germline CDR1 and CDR2 sequences are SGHTA and FQGNSA. The CDR3 here is CASSFRLAPTDTQYF. The DNA of the CDR3 is TGTGCCAGCAGCTTTCGACTAGCGCCCACAGATACGCAGTATTTT. Full variable domain (remainder filled in from reference TRBV7-2 and TRBJ2-3): GAGVSQSPSNKVTEKGKDVELRCDPISGHTALYWYRQSLGQGLEFLIYFQGNSAPDKSGLPSDRFSAERTGGSVSTLTIQRTQQEDSAVYLCASSFRLAPTDTQYFGPGTRLTVL.

The chain has TRBV29-1 and TRBJ1-5; a weak D match, TRBD1 (6 bases). The V and J ends lost 4 bases and 4 bases respectively, with 11 bases between them. The CDR3 has 13 amino acids. The germline gives CDR1 SQVTM, CDR2 ANQGSEA. CDR3 residues: CSVAVQGNQPQHF. As DNA, the CDR3 is TGCAGCGTTGCCGTACAGGGAAATCAGCCCCAGCATTTT.

DNA for the CDR3: TGTGCCAGCACCTTAGCGGGAGCTGGGGAGCAGTTCTTC. Its translation: CASTLAGAGEQFF. The rearrangement uses TRBV28 and TRBJ2-1, with 9 bases aligning to TRBD2. From germline, CDR1 is MDHEN and CDR2 SYDVKM. Trimming took 7 bases from V and 10 from J; bases not matched to a gene: 8. The CDR3 totals 13 residues.

V is TRBV29-1 and J is TRBJ2-3; 9 bases align to TRBD2. This CDR3 region has 14 residues. CDR1 and CDR2 from the germline V gene are SQVTM and ANQGSEA. J was trimmed by 6 bases and V by 8 bases; bases with no gene match: 12. The CDR3: CSTGVAGVSDTQYF. Written as DNA, the CDR3 is TGCAGCACTGGGGTAGCGGGAGTGTCGGATACGCAGTATTTT.

This clonotype came up many times. This chain joins TRBV6-6 and TRBJ2-7; D is perhaps TRBD2 (5 bases). V lost 4 bases to trimming and J lost 0 bases, with 16 bases between them. This CDR3 has 16 amino acids. The germline V gene has CDR1 MNHNY and CDR2 SVGAGI (reference sequence). The CDR3 sequence is CASSFSPSGSSYEQYF. In DNA form, the CDR3 reads TGTGCCAGCAGTTTCTCCCCCTCGGGGAGCTCCTACGAGCAGTACTTC.

The chain links TRBV9 to TRBJ1-4, with a weak D call TRBD1 (6 bases). The CDR3 extends over 13 amino acids. The V gene's germline CDR1 is SGDLS and CDR2 YYNGEE. V shed 0 bases and J shed 15 bases, with 15 bases lying between them. The CDR3 DNA is TGTGCCAGCAGCGTAGCTCTCGGGGGCCTGGTGTTTTTT. It is translated as CASSVALGGLVFF.

The rearrangement joins TRBV4-3 to TRBJ2-7; TRBD2 is a possible D gene (5 bases). The V end was cut by 0 bases, the J end by 2 bases, with 11 bases between. The germline V gene has CDR1 LGHNA and CDR2 YSLEER. This CDR3 has 15 amino acids. The CDR3 here is CASSQDPTGTYEQYF. Here the CDR3 DNA reads TGCGCCAGCAGCCAAGATCCGACGGGGACCTACGAGCAGTACTTC.

The V gene is TRBV7-8, the J gene TRBJ2-5; TRBD1 aligns across 9 bases. The V gene end was trimmed by 2 bases and the J gene end by 3 bases; junction bases not matched to a gene: 10. Germline loops: CDR1 SGHVS, CDR2 FQNEAQ. This CDR3 comprises 17 residues. Here the CDR3 reads CASSLFRSRTGEETQYF. DNA of the CDR3: TGTGCCAGCAGCTTATTCCGTTCTCGGACAGGGGAAGAGACCCAGTACTTC.

Comments on this clonotype: Possible read error: a much larger clone is one base away. This chain links TRBV12-3 or TRBV12-4 with TRBJ2-5; D is undetermined. V lost 5 bases and J lost 11, with 24 bases in between. The CDR3 extends over 15 amino acids. The CDR3 DNA is TGTGCCAGCAGTGGCAGTGTCTCCTACTACAATGAGCAGTACTTC. It specifies CASSGSVSYYNEQYF.

This sequence joins TRBV11-2 and TRBJ1-6; D not resolved. Looked up from germline, CDR1 is SGHAT and CDR2 is FQNNGV. The V and J ends lost 2 bases and 11 bases respectively, with 16 bases between them. This CDR3 has 15 residues. The CDR3 DNA reads as TGTGCCAGCAGCTTAACGGGCAGTAAGGATCCACCCCTCCACTTT. This translates into CASSLTGSKDPPLHF.

The chain recombines TRBV15 with TRBJ1-5; possibly TRBD1 for D (5 bases). The V and J ends lost 1 base and 0 bases respectively, with 10 bases between them. Per the germline V gene, CDR1 is LNHNV and CDR2 is YYDKDF (reference sequence). The length of the CDR3 is 16 residues. This chain's CDR3 is CATSRGWGNSNQPQHF. Written as DNA, the CDR3 is TGTGCCACCAGCAGAGGATGGGGGAATAGCAATCAGCCCCAGCATTTT.

The CDR3 protein is CASRSPASGSYEQYF. Here the CDR3 DNA reads TGTGCCAGCAGATCCCCGGCTAGCGGGAGTTACGAGCAGTACTTC. V is TRBV6-5 and J is TRBJ2-5, with 10 bases lining up with TRBD2. The DNA end is a closer match to TRBJ2-7, so the J assignment may be wrong. Germline CDR1 and CDR2: MNHEY and SVGAGI. The CDR3 is 15 residues long.

This clonotype was counted only a few times. CDR3 sequence: CSARQGTGTDTQYF. CDR3 DNA: TGCAGTGCCCGACAGGGGACAGGGACAGATACGCAGTATTTT. V gene TRBV20-1 combines with J gene TRBJ2-3; 9 positions agree with TRBD1. The CDR3 is 14 amino acids. Germline values: CDR1 DFQATT, CDR2 SNEGSKA (reference sequence). V trimming: 6 bases; J trimming: 3 bases; junction bases outside the gene matches: 7.

The rearrangement links TRBV6-6 to TRBJ1-5; tentative D call: TRBD1 (5 bases). Germline CDR1 and CDR2: MNHNY and SVGAGI (reference sequence). Trimming pared 8 bases from V and 9 bases from J, leaving 14 bases between. The CDR3 has 12 residues. CDR3 sequence reads: CASRAQGMPQHF. In DNA, the CDR3 is TGTGCCAGCCGGGCCCAGGGAATGCCCCAGCATTTT.

The CDR3 loop is CSAREGISAARLVSYEQYF. The CDR3 DNA reads TGCAGTGCTAGAGAAGGGATCTCGGCAGCAAGGTTGGTCTCCTACGAGCAGTACTTC. V is TRBV20-1 and J is TRBJ2-7; no firm D call. CDR1 and CDR2 from the germline V gene are DFQATT and SNEGSKA (reference sequence). There are 19 residues in the CDR3. V was shortened by 0 bases and J by 0 bases, with 24 bases between the two germline ends.

This clonotype was found a few times. V gene TRBV6-5 combines with J gene TRBJ1-2; the D is unclear. The CDR3 runs 13 residues. The germline V gene encodes CDR1 MNHEY and CDR2 SVGAGI. Trimming left V 2 bases short and J 8 bases short, with 12 bases between. Here the CDR3 DNA reads TGTGCCAGCAGTTACGTGGCAGGAGAAGGCTACACCTTC. As protein: CASSYVAGEGYTF.

This clonotype was counted between two and nine times. This sequence joins TRBV5-1 and TRBJ1-2; no clear D. Germline V gene lookup returns CDR1 SGHRS and CDR2 YFSETQ. This CDR3 has 12 residues. V was pared by 0 bases and J by 6 bases, with 6 bases between. CDR3 nucleotide sequence: TGCGCCAGCAGCTTGGGACCGGATGGCTACACCTTC. Translated: CASSLGPDGYTF.

This clonotype was seen a few times. The chain combines TRBV29-1 with TRBJ1-2, with 8 bases identical to TRBD1. The CDR3 spans 14 residues. After removal of 4 bases from V and 0 bases from J, the junction contained 4 bases not matched to a gene. The germline CDR1 and CDR2 sequences are SQVTM and ANQGSEA. CDR3 DNA: TGCAGCGTTGTCAGGACAGGGACTAACTATGGCTACACCTTC. The encoded protein is CSVVRTGTNYGYTF.